This TCR beta chain was profiled in a study of Ad26.COV2.S vaccination and SARS-CoV-2 variants. Clones were read by immunoSEQ multiplex PCR, and TCRdb kept only the in-frame ones, dropping some. The repertoire holds 400,000 to 450,000 clones, with about nine tenths as singletons. The treatment is: about 20 received Ad26.COV2.S at low or high dose, single or two shots; roughly five received placebo; per-sample allocation not given. It was on day 63 after the first vaccine or placebo injection that samples were taken. This TCR was sampled from a person aged 18 to 59 who received the Ad26.COV2.S COVID-19 vaccine or a placebo. This specimen consisted of peripheral blood, obtained in a trial of Ad26.COV2.S vaccine versus placebo.

The CDR3 protein is CASSQEWTGANEKLFF. CDR3 nucleotides: TGTGCCAGCAGCCAAGAGTGGACAGGAGCTAATGAAAAACTGTTTTTT. The chain has TRBV4-2 and TRBJ1-4, with 7 bases fitting TRBD1. Germline V lookup: CDR1 LGHNA, CDR2 YNFKEQ. V was clipped by 0 bases and J by 3 bases; unmatched bases: 4. The CDR3 is 16 residues long.